This TCR beta chain was sequenced in a study of shared clonotypes between healthy human individuals. Cells designated naive CD8 were CD45RO-negative and were positively selected for CCR7, with terminally differentiated effector memory CD45RA+ cells excluded. This clone was seen once. The table came from immunoSEQ multiplex PCR; TCRdb's copy has only in-frame clones and leaves some out. The data hold fewer than 850,000 clones, with roughly 96% observed a single time. The material sequenced was naive CD8+ T cells sorted from blood. The origin of this receptor is a young man in good health.

CDR3 protein: CASSPGAVVGYTF. The CDR3 nucleotides read TGTGCCAGCAGCCCCGGCGCGGTAGTAGGCTACACCTTC. The rearrangement uses TRBV7-9 and TRBJ1-2; D gene ambiguous. The CDR3 spans 13 residues. Germline V gene data show CDR1 as SEHNR and CDR2 as FQNEAQ (reference sequence). V lost 5 bases to trimming and J lost 8 bases, with 15 bases between them.